Detailed here is one T cell receptor (beta chain). What this receptor recognizes is not known. Qualities for individual bases were not recorded, and no much larger clone is one base off. Each collaborating institution followed its own protocols to collect whole blood in K2EDTA tubes. For TCRbeta analysis, collaborators shipped samples in one of three forms: frozen whole blood, isolated PBMCs, or DNA extracted from either of those sample types. Taken from cysteine to phenylalanine, the CDR3 has 15 residues. Only the CDR3 DNA stays, 45 bases, in frame from base 1. The V end gives up 5 bases and the J end 0 bases, leaving 5 bases in the junction not matched to a gene. CDR1 and CDR2 were assigned from the germline V gene as MGHRA and YSYEKL. The immunoSEQ Assay, a bias-controlled multiplex PCR, was used to amplify TCRbeta CDR3 regions from genomic DNA. Turning to the authors' computational methods: The number of nucleated cells in each sample was estimated by amplification of reference gene primers within the assay. To quantify the absolute abundance of each unique TCRbeta CDR3 rearrangement, sequence reads were collapsed and filtered. For each sample, productive Simpson clonality was calculated as the square root of Simpson's diversity index across productive rearrangements. TCRdb mirrors the immuneACCESS table, restricted to in-frame sequences. Some clones are absent from its copies; in checked studies, under half trace to an unresolved V gene, and the reason for the others is unknown. V, J and clone size were drawn from that table, and D and trimming were deduced from the DNA. Present in this sample are 250,000 to 350,000 clones, around 89% of which were seen just once. Approximately 0.84% of the sample is taken by the ten largest.

This sample is part of a study of blood T cell repertoires in COVID-19 (dated by TCRdb to 2019 to 2021). Some background on the complete study: The collaborator samples originated in the United States, Italy and Spain and spanned the acute and convalescent phases of COVID-19. The repertoires were released in a freely available public database meant as a resource for research on the immune response to SARS-CoV-2. The dataset comprised deeply sampled blood TCRbeta repertoires from subjects exposed to, actively infected with, or recovered from COVID-19. Samples were obtained from the ongoing ImmuneRACE study (first 160 participants) and from over a thousand subjects provided by 6 global collaborators. Where available, HLA class I and class II types were obtained from metadata supplied by the sample provider rather than from assay-based typing. Nearly every sample came with metadata listing a de-identified subject ID, COVID-19 status, age in years and sex. The material from the prospective study consisted of cDNA or gDNA derived from T cells, B-cell-depleted T cells, or PBMCs. Findings and caveats that apply to the study as a whole: The amount of clinical and demographic metadata varied by source and participant and was provided uncurated.

This sequence originates from a man aged 30 to 39 with acute or convalescent COVID-19. The chain couples TRBV4-1 to TRBJ2-5, with 8 middle bases fitting TRBD1. Sample: peripheral blood. The nucleotides are TGCGCCAGCAGCGACAGGGGACAATACCAAGAGACCCAGTACTTC. It encodes CASSDRGQYQETQYF.